The following is a TCR beta chain sequence with its context. Its antigen is unknown. The V and J ends lost 3 bases and 5 bases, in that order; junction bases with no gene match: 6. CDR1 and CDR2 (germline): SGHTA, FQGNSA. The CDR3 contains 16 residues. Using unique molecular identifiers, the investigators prepared the TCRbeta library. TCRdb re-called the PCR reads with MiXCR, one entry per CDR3 protein. The data hold 750,000 to 950,000 distinct CDR3 sequences, with roughly 15% observed a single time. This record belongs to a study of T-cell reconstitution after alpha-beta-depleted transplantation in children. Study conclusions and caveats: Fresh T-cell production supplied most of the T-cell counts and diversity seen one year after transplant. By about two months after transplant, alpha-beta T cells reportedly arose from several hundred graft clones that had expanded. For some patients, TCRbeta diversity was high at day 60 because of recipient T cells and thymic progenitors that survived.

The clonotype comes from a male patient aged 10 to 17 who had a stem cell transplant for acute lymphoblastic leukemia, so the T cells may come from the graft donor. The rearrangement links TRBV7-2 to TRBJ2-1; 11 bases are a match to TRBD2. The sequenced sample was PBMCs, mostly from graft donor cells, obtained 360 days after TCRalphabeta/CD19-depleted stem cell transplant. The CDR3 DNA sequence: TGTGCCAGCAGCTTGGCCGGGACTAGCGGCCACAATGAGCAGTTCTTC. It yields the protein CASSLAGTSGHNEQFF.